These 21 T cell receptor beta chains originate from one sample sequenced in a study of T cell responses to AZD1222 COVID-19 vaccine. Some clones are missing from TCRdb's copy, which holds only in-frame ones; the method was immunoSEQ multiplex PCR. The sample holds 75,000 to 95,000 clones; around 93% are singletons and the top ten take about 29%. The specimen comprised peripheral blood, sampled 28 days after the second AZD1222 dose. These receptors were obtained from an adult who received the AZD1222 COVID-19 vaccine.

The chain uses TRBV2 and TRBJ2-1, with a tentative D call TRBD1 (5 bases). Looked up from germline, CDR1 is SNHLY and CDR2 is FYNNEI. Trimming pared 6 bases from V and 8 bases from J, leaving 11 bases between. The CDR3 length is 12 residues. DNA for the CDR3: TGTGCCAGCAGAAGGCAGGGCGATGAGCAGTTCTTC. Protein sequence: CASRRQGDEQFF.

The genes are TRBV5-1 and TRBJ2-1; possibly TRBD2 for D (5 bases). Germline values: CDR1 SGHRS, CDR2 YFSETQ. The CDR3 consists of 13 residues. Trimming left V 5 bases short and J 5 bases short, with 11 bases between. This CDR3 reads CASSEGSNNEQFF. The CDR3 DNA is TGCGCCAGCAGTGAGGGTTCTAACAATGAGCAGTTCTTC. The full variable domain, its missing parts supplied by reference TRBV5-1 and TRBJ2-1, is KAGVTQTPRYLIKTRGQQVTLSCSPISGHRSVSWYQQTPGQGLQFLFEYFSETQRNKGNFPGRFSGRQFSNSRSEMNVSTLELGDSALYLCASSEGSNNEQFFGPGTRLTVL.

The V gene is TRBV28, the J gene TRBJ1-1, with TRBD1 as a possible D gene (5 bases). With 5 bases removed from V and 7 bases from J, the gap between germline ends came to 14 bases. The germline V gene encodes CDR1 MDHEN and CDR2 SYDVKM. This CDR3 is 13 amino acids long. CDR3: CASSTRTSHEAFF. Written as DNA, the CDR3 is TGTGCCAGCAGTACTCGGACAAGTCATGAAGCTTTCTTT.

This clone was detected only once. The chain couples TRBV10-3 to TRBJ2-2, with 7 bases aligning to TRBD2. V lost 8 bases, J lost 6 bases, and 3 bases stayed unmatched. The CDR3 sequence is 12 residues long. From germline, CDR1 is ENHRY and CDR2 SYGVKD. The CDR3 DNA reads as TGTGCCATCGGGGGGGAGGCCGGGGAGCTGTTTTTT. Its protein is CAIGGEAGELFF.

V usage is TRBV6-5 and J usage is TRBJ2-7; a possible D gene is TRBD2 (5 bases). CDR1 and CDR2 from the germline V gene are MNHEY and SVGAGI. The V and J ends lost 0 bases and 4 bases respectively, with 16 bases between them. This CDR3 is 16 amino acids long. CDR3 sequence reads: CASSYSEERMLYEQYF. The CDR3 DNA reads TGTGCCAGCAGTTACTCGGAAGAGCGGATGCTATACGAGCAGTACTTC.

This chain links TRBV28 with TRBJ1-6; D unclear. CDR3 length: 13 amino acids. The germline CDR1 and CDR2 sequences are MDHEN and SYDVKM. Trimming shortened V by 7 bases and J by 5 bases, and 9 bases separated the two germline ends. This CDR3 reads CASTTLDNSPLHF. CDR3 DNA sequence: TGTGCCAGCACCACTCTGGATAATTCACCCCTCCACTTT.

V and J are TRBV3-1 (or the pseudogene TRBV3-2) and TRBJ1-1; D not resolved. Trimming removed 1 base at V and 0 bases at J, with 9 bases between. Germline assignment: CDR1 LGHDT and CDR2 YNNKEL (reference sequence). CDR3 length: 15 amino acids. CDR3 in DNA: TGTGCCAGCAGCCAAGGGGCGGCGGTGAACACTGAAGCTTTCTTT. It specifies CASSQGAAVNTEAFF.

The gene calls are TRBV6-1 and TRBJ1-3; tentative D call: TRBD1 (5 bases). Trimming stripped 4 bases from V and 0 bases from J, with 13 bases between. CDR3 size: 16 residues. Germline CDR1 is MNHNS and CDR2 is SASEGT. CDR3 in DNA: TGTGCCAGCAGTGCCCTGGGGGTTGGCTCTGGAAACACCATATATTTT. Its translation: CASSALGVGSGNTIYF.

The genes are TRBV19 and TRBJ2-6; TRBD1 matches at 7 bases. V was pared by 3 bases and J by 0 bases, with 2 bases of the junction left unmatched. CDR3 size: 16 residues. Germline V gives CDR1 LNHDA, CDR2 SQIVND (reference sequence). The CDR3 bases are TGTGCCAGTAGTATGTCAGGGGGCTCTGGGGCCAACGTCCTGACTTTC. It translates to CASSMSGGSGANVLTF.

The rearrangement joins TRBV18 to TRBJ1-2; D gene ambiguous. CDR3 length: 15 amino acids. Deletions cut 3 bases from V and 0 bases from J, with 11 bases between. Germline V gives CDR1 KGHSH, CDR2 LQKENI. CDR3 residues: CASSPAGVANYGYTF. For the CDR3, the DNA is TGTGCCAGCTCACCGGCCGGGGTCGCTAACTATGGCTACACCTTC.

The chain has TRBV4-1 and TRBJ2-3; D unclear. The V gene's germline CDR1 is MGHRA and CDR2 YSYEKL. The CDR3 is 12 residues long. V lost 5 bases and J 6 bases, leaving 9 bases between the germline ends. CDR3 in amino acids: CASSEHEDTQYF. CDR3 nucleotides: TGCGCCAGCAGCGAGCACGAGGATACGCAGTATTTT.

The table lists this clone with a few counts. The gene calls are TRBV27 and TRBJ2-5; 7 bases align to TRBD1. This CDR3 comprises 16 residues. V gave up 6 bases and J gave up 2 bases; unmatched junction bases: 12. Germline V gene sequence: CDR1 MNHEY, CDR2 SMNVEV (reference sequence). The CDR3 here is CASSFRFGDRQETQYF. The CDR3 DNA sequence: TGTGCCAGCAGCTTCCGATTCGGGGACAGACAAGAGACCCAGTACTTC.

CDR3 region: CASSVGGSPYEQYF. The DNA of the CDR3 is TGTGCCAGCAGCGTAGGCGGGAGTCCGTACGAGCAGTACTTC. The chain is built from TRBV9 and TRBJ2-7; 7 bases are a match to TRBD2. This CDR3 is built from 14 residues. CDR1 is SGDLS and CDR2 is YYNGEE in the germline V gene. Trimming took 0 bases from V and 4 from J; bases not matched to a gene: 4.

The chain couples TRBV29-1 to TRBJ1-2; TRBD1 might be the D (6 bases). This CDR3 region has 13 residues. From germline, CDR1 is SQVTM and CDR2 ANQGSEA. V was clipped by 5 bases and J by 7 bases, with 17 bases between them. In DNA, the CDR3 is TGCAGCGTTCCGGAGGGGGGTTTTGGTGGCTACACCTTC. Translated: CSVPEGGFGGYTF.

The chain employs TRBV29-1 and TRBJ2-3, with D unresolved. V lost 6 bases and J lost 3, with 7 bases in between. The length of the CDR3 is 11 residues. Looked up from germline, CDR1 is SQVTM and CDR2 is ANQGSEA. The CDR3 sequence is CSVRQTDTQYF. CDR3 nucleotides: TGCAGCGTGCGTCAAACAGATACGCAGTATTTT.

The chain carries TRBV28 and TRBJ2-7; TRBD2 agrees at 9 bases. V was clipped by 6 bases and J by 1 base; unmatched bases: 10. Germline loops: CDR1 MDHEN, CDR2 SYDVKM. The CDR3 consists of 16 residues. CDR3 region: CASSTGGLAGSYEQYF. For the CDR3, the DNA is TGTGCCAGCAGCACCGGCGGGCTAGCGGGATCCTACGAGCAGTACTTC.

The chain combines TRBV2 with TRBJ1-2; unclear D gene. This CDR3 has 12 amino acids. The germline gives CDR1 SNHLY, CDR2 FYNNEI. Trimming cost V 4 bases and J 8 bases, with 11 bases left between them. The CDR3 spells CASSGRLIGYTF. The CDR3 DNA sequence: TGTGCCAGCAGTGGCAGGCTTATAGGCTACACCTTC.

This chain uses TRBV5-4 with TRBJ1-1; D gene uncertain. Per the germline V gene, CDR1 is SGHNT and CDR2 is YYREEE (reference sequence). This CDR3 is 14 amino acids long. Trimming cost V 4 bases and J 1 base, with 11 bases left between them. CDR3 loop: CASSAQVPNTEAFF. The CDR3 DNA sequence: TGTGCCAGCAGCGCGCAGGTACCGAACACTGAAGCTTTCTTT. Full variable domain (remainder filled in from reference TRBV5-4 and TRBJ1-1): ETGVTQSPTHLIKTRGQQVTLRCSSQSGHNTVSWYQQALGQGPQFIFQYYREEENGRGNFPPRFSGLQFPNYSSELNVNALELDDSALYLCASSAQVPNTEAFFGQGTRLTVV.

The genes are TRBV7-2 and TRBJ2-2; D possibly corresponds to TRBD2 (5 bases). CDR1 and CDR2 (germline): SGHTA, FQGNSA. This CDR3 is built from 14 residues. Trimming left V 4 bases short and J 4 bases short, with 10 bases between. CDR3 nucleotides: TGTGCCAGCAGCTCGTCTACTAGCACCGGGGAGCTGTTTTTT. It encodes CASSSSTSTGELFF.

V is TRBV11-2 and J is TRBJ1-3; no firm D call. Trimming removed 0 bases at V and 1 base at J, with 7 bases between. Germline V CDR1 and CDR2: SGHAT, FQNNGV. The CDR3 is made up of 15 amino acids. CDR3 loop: CASSLEGRSGNTIYF. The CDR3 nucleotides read TGTGCCAGCAGCTTAGAAGGGAGGTCTGGAAACACCATATATTTT.

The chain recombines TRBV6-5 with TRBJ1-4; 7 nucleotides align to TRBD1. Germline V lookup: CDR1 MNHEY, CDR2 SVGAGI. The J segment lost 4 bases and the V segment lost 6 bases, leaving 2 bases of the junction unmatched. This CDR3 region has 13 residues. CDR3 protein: CASRRGLNEKLFF. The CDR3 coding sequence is TGTGCCAGCAGAAGGGGGCTTAATGAAAAACTGTTTTTT.